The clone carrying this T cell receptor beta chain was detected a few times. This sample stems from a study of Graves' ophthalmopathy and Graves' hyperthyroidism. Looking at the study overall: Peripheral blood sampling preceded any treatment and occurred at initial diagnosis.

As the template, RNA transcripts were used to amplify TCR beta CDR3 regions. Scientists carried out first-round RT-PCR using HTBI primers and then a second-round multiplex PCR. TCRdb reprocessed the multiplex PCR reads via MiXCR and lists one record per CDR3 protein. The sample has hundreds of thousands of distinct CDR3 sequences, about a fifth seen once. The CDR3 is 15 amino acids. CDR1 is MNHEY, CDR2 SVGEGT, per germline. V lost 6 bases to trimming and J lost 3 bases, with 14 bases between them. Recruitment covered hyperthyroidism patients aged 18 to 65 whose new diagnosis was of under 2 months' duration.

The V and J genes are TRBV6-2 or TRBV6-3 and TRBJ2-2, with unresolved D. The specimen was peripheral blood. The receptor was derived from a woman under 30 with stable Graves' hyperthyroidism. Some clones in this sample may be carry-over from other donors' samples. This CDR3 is CASRAGVRHTGELFF. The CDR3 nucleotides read TGTGCCAGCAGGGCTGGAGTACGACACACCGGGGAGCTGTTTTTT.